This T cell receptor beta chain was recorded in a study of cytomegalovirus exposure and HLA in healthy donors. The study's findings and limits: Clonal expansion, a later analysis showed, was greater in HLA-associated TCR beta chains than in equally common others. In a later analysis, at a false discovery rate of 0.05, roughly 17,000 TCR beta sequences matched HLA alleles. Confirmation in vitro established that a few CMV-associated chains were specific for CMV antigens.

As regards this clone: Antigen unknown.

The primer mix had 60 Vbeta and 13 Jbeta primers. TCRdb's copy holds only in-frame clones and misses some; the assay was immunoSEQ multiplex PCR. The sample yields around 140,000 clones, roughly four fifths seen once. Losses at the gene ends were 4 bases for V and 2 bases for J; bases not matched to a gene: 7. CDR3 length equals 15 residues. CDR1 and CDR2 (germline): SGHRS, YFSETQ. The receptor's source is a woman aged 45-60 years in good health and CMV-seropositive. Input material: PBMCs. J is TRBJ1-2 and V is TRBV5-1; TRBD1 agrees at 8 bases. The CDR3 sequence: CASSTQGAQNYGYTF. CDR3 coding DNA: TGCGCCAGCAGCACGCAGGGGGCCCAAAACTATGGCTACACCTTC.